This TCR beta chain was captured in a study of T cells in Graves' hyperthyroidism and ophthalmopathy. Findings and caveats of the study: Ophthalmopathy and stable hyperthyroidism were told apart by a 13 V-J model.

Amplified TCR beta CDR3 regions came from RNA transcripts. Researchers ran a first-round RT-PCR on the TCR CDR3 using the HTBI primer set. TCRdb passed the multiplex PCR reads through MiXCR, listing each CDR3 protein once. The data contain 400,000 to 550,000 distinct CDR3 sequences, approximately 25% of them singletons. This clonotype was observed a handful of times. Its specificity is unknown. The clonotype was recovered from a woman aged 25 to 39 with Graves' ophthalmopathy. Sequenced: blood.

The CDR3 protein is CASSPRTGVGYTF. CDR3 sequence (DNA): TGTGCCAGCAGTCCCAGGACAGGGGTTGGCTACACCTTC. J is TRBJ1-2 and V is TRBV12-3 or TRBV12-4; 9 positions match TRBD1. The ends lost 5 bases at V and 7 bases at J; junction bases unmatched: 5. CDR3 length: 13 residues.